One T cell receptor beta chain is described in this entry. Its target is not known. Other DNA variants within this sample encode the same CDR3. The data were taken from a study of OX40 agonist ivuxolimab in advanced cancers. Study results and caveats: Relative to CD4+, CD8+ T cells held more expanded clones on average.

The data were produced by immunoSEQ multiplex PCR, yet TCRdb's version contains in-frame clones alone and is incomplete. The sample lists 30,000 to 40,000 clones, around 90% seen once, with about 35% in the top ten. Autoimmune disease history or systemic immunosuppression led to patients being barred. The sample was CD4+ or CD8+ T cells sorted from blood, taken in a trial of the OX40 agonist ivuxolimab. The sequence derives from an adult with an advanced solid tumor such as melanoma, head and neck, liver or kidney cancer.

For the CDR3, the DNA is TGTGCCAGCAGTGTTGTGCAGGGCTTTTCCCACGAGCAGTACTTC. It codes for CASSVVQGFSHEQYF. The J gene is TRBJ2-7, the V gene TRBV6-5, with a weak D call TRBD1 (5 bases). Germline V gene data show CDR1 as MNHEY and CDR2 as SVGAGI. The CDR3 spans 15 residues. V was shortened by 5 bases and J by 5 bases, with 19 bases between the two germline ends.